This T cell receptor (beta chain) was documented in a study of CD8+ T cells in alopecia areata. Concerning this clone: Other DNA sequences in the same sample also yield this CDR3.

Sequencing relied on a cDNA template that was reverse transcribed from extracted RNA. This table comes from immunoSEQ multiplex PCR, and its TCRdb copy is limited to in-frame clones, with some not included. Of around 100,000 clones listed, 55% are singletons. CDR3 size: 14 residues. Germline values: CDR1 SGHRS, CDR2 YFSETQ. V lost 0 bases, J lost 1 base, and 7 bases lay in between. The sequence derives from a human donor in good health. The chain recombines TRBV5-1 with TRBJ1-1; D is undetermined. Sample: CD4+ T cells sorted from blood. CDR3 coding DNA: TGCGCCAGCAGCTTGGGGGCCGGGAACACTGAAGCTTTCTTT. It codes for CASSLGAGNTEAFF. Full variable domain (rest looked up from reference TRBV5-1 and TRBJ1-1): KAGVTQTPRYLIKTRGQQVTLSCSPISGHRSVSWYQQTPGQGLQFLFEYFSETQRNKGNFPGRFSGRQFSNSRSEMNVSTLELGDSALYLCASSLGAGNTEAFFGQGTRLTVV.